Reported below is one T cell receptor beta chain. It has no known antigen specificity. No qualities accompany the bases; no much larger clone lies one base away. These data belong to a study of T cells after yellow fever vaccination (dated by TCRdb to the late 2010s). As for the study more broadly: Libraries from fractions with low cell numbers were prepared with the SMART-Seq v4 Ultra Low Input RNA kit. To follow T-cell clones before and after primary and booster YFV17D yellow fever vaccination, bulk TCR alpha and beta repertoires were sequenced over time. Two healthy male donors, one aged 18 to 30 and one aged 30 to 40 years, made up the cohort. Bulk PBMC replicates and cell subsets were isolated from blood drawn at multiple timepoints before and after both primary and secondary immunization. The full study reports these points: Because abundant contaminating clonotypes from the bulk population could be contained in FACS-sorted repertoires, computational filtering was required. The secondary T-cell response was weaker than the primary response but faster, peaking on day 5 instead of day 15. Most clones expanded after primary vaccination (around 96% of CD4 and roughly 91% of CD8) were re-detected after the booster, suggesting that broad memory maintenance occurred. A small fraction of clonotypes showed up in both the CD4 and CD8 compartments, probably as a result of convergent recombination. The study included only two donors, which limits how far the findings can be generalized.

Reading the label with the study, this specimen's treatment or condition is: live attenuated yellow fever vaccine strain. At each blood-draw timepoint, two biological replicates of bulk PBMCs were collected. PBMCs were isolated from peripheral blood using a standard Ficoll-Paque protocol. RNA was extracted with TriZol from bulk PBMCs, CD4 and CD8 fractions, and dextramer-positive and dextramer-negative fractions. TCR cDNA was made using 5'RACE template switching, a step that added a universal primer site and unique molecular identifiers. cDNA synthesis was primed from both the TCR alpha and TCR beta constant segments. Libraries were amplified in two PCR steps, with sample barcodes and sequencing adapters added in the second step. Sequencing of the libraries was done on either Illumina HiSeq 2500 (2x100 bp) or NovaSeq (2x150 bp). Under the source paper's analysis protocol: MIGEC was used to demultiplex reads and collapse the reads into UMI consensus sequences, and MiXCR was used for V(D)J alignment. Clonotypes responding to the vaccine were identified with edgeR on replicate PBMC samples, with the criteria of FDR below 0.01 and a log2 fold change above 5 up to day 15. Bulk clonotypes were assigned CD4 or CD8 identity according to which sequenced CD4 or CD8 repertoire held them at higher abundance. The public reads were run again by TCRdb, first through fastp at Q25 and then through MiXCR, and only productive beta chains were kept. One record per CDR3 amino acid sequence lists the most common genes and DNA. TCRdb, not the original authors, processed these V and J calls. The sample yields around 610,000 distinct CDR3 sequences; approximately 12% were counted once. The biggest ten clones account for roughly 13% of the sample.

From cysteine to phenylalanine, the CDR3 is 16 amino acids long. Only the CDR3 part of the read is kept: 48 bases, read in frame from the first base. V sheds 2 bases and J sheds 1 base, leaving 14 bases between their ends. From a lookup of the germline V gene, CDR1 and CDR2 are SGHAT and FQNNGV. Sequenced material: PBMCs, taken on the day of the yellow fever booster vaccination. The rearrangement combines TRBV11-2 with TRBJ2-5; the D gene cannot be named for sure. The clonotype comes from a man in his thirties or forties who received the YFV17D yellow fever vaccine. The CDR3 region has the sequence CASSLSVPRTQETQYF. The bases read TGTGCCAGCAGCTTATCGGTCCCCAGGACCCAAGAGACCCAGTACTTC.